This T cell receptor beta chain was captured in a study of blood T cell repertoires in COVID-19. Study information: Spain, Italy and the United States supplied samples that represented acute and convalescent COVID-19. PBMCs, B-cell-depleted T cells, or T cells provided the cDNA or gDNA that made up the material.

The germline gives CDR1 SGHRS, CDR2 YFSETQ. V lost 4 bases to trimming and J lost 7 bases; unmatched junction nucleotides: 9. The CDR3 length is 15 residues. Original processing notes: Estimates of nucleated cell counts were drawn from the amplification of reference gene primers. TCRdb's copy holds only in-frame clones and misses some; the assay was immunoSEQ multiplex PCR. D and trimming were read from the DNA, whereas the V and J calls and clone size are those reported in that table. The sample includes tens of thousands of clones, approximately 81% of them seen just once. J is TRBJ2-2 and V is TRBV5-1, with 8 bases identical to TRBD2. This sequence was found in a man older than 75 with acute or convalescent COVID-19. Material for sequencing was peripheral blood. The CDR3 here is CASSPGASGLGELFF. The CDR3 DNA is TGCGCCAGCAGCCCGGGGGCTAGCGGGCTCGGGGAGCTGTTTTTT. Filled out from reference TRBV5-1 and TRBJ2-2, the complete variable domain reads KAGVTQTPRYLIKTRGQQVTLSCSPISGHRSVSWYQQTPGQGLQFLFEYFSETQRNKGNFPGRFSGRQFSNSRSEMNVSTLELGDSALYLCASSPGASGLGELFFGEGSRLTVL.